The next 10 T cell receptor beta chains were all read from a single sample in a study of control samples from healthy donors and cancer patients. Clones were read by immunoSEQ multiplex PCR, and TCRdb kept only the in-frame ones, dropping some. In the table there are roughly 18,000 clones, around 83% of which are singletons. Material: PBMCs. These receptors came from a woman in her 70s with colorectal cancer.

CDR3 bases: TGTGCCAGCAGCCCAATAGCGGGAAGGGCCTACAATGAGCAGTTCTTC. It yields the protein CASSPIAGRAYNEQFF. This rearrangement joins TRBV9 to TRBJ2-1; the match to TRBD2 covers 8 bases. The CDR3 is made up of 16 amino acids. The V and J ends lost 4 bases and 2 bases, in that order; junction bases with no gene match: 8. Germline V gene lookup returns CDR1 SGDLS and CDR2 YYNGEE.

The chain uses TRBV5-8 and TRBJ1-2; 7 bases align to TRBD1. This CDR3 region has 14 residues. After removal of 0 bases from V and 8 bases from J, the junction contained 7 bases not matched to a gene. Germline CDR1 SGHTS, CDR2 YDEGEE. The CDR3 nucleotides are TGTGCCAGCAGCTTGGTAGCAGGGGGAGTCGGCTACACCTTC. Residues: CASSLVAGGVGYTF. Drawing the rest from reference TRBV5-8 and TRBJ1-2, the complete variable domain is EAGVTQSPTHLIKTRGQQATLRCSPISGHTSVYWYQQALGLGLQFLLWYDEGEERNRGNFPPRFSGRQFPNYSSELNVNALELEDSALYLCASSLVAGGVGYTFGSGTRLTVV.

This clone has a single count. V gene TRBV3-1 (or the pseudogene TRBV3-2) combines with J gene TRBJ2-7; D unclear. Germline loops: CDR1 LGHDT, CDR2 YNNKEL (reference sequence). Between the trimmed V and J ends, which lost 1 base and 2 bases, there was a span of 18 bases. CDR3 length: 17 residues. The CDR3 DNA follows: TGTGCCAGCAGCCAAGTCTCTACCCGGACGGACCCCTACGAGCAGTACTTC. Protein: CASSQVSTRTDPYEQYF.

The chain combines TRBV7-3 with TRBJ2-5; perhaps D is TRBD1 or TRBD2 (5 bases each). The germline gives CDR1 SGHTA, CDR2 FQGTGA. With 5 bases removed from V and 4 bases from J, the gap between germline ends came to 17 bases. This CDR3 contains 15 residues. As DNA, the CDR3 is TGTGCCAGCAGCCTAAAGGGTACGAGGGGAGAGACCCAGTACTTC. Amino acids: CASSLKGTRGETQYF.

The chain links TRBV7-9 to TRBJ1-5, with D possibly being TRBD1 (5 bases). V was cut by 10 bases and J by 1 base, with 14 bases left in between. Germline-derived CDR1 and CDR2 are SEHNR and FQNEAQ (reference sequence). CDR3 size: 14 residues. In DNA, the CDR3 is TGTGCCACCGGGGTGGGGGGGAGCAATCAGCCCCAGCATTTT. Amino acid sequence: CATGVGGSNQPQHF.

The gene calls are TRBV7-8 and TRBJ1-2; the match to TRBD1 covers 7 bases. Trimming took 6 bases from V and 4 from J; bases not matched to a gene: 8. From germline, CDR1 is SGHVS and CDR2 FQNEAQ. The CDR3 is made up of 14 amino acids. Here the CDR3 reads CASRPQGLAYGYTF. CDR3 nucleotides: TGTGCCAGCAGACCACAGGGGTTGGCCTATGGCTACACCTTC.

This clone occurred once. The V call is TRBV2, the J call TRBJ1-2; D perhaps matches TRBD1 (5 bases). Germline V gene sequence: CDR1 SNHLY, CDR2 FYNNEI. The CDR3 contains 15 residues. The V gene lost 2 bases and the J gene lost 4 bases, with 14 bases spanning the gap. CDR3 sequence reads: CASSELQEVGYGYTF. CDR3 DNA sequence: TGTGCCAGCAGTGAACTACAGGAGGTTGGCTATGGCTACACCTTC.

This chain connects TRBV21-1 to TRBJ1-1; TRBD1 is the table's D call and was not checked against the DNA. TRBV21-1 is a pseudogene. The CDR3 spans 16 residues. DNA for the CDR3: TGTGCCAGCAGCAAAGCGCAAGGACAGGGGGCCACTGAAGCTTTCTTT. Its translation: CASSKAQGQGATEAFF.

The chain couples TRBV20-1 to TRBJ1-3, with 7 bases aligning to TRBD1. The CDR3 contains 16 residues. Germline V gene sequence: CDR1 DFQATT, CDR2 SNEGSKA (reference sequence). Losses at the gene ends were 3 bases for V and 1 base for J; bases not matched to a gene: 9. CDR3 in amino acids: CSASEEGAASGNTIYF. The CDR3 DNA is TGCAGTGCTAGTGAGGAGGGGGCAGCTTCTGGAAACACCATATATTTT.

The gene calls are TRBV5-1 and TRBJ2-7; TRBD2 aligns across 8 bases. CDR1 is SGHRS and CDR2 is YFSETQ in the germline V gene. V shed 0 bases and J 2 bases; nucleotides not matched to a gene: 1. The length of the CDR3 is 14 residues. CDR3 amino acids: CASSLVSGTYEQYF. The CDR3 coding sequence is TGCGCCAGCAGCTTGGTTAGCGGGACCTACGAGCAGTACTTC.